This entry features one TCR beta chain sequence. The sample belongs to a study of blood T cell repertoires in COVID-19. Whole-study context: Some COVID-19 samples were acute and others convalescent; all came from the United States, Italy and Spain. PBMCs, B-cell-depleted T cells, or T cells provided the cDNA or gDNA that made up the material.

Source study methods: Estimated nucleated cell counts came from reference gene primer amplification. Measured with immunoSEQ multiplex PCR; TCRdb has only the in-frame clones, and not every one. D and trimming were read from the DNA, whereas the V and J calls and clone size are those reported in that table. This table has about 77,000 clones, 73% appearing once. The CDR3 is made up of 12 amino acids. The germline CDR1 and CDR2 sequences are SGDLS and YYNGEE. Trimming left V 3 bases short and J 14 bases short, with 16 bases between. The sample consisted of peripheral blood. The chain combines TRBV9 with TRBJ2-3, with D perhaps matching TRBD1 (5 bases). The clonotype originates from a man in his fifties or sixties with acute or convalescent COVID-19. CDR3 DNA: TGTGCCAGCAGCGAGTATTCCAGGGCGCGGTATTTT. Its protein product is CASSEYSRARYF.